The subject of this entry is one T cell receptor (beta chain). The sample comes from a study of blood T cells in healthy people across ages. V gave up 8 bases and J gave up 10 bases, with 17 bases separating them. Per the germline V gene, CDR1 is MNHEY and CDR2 is SVGEGT. The CDR3 sequence is 13 residues long. A second PCR, run for about 7 to 12 cycles, used a sample-barcoded 5' primer plus a J-beta primer mix. TCRdb used MiXCR to reprocess the 5' RACE reads, holding one entry per CDR3 protein. The sample records some 760,000 distinct CDR3 sequences, around 25% being singletons. These data were likewise used in another study, on T cells of mothers and their children. That source adds: Overlap ran slightly, non-significantly higher for related than unrelated mother-child pairs.

The chain couples TRBV6-2 or TRBV6-3 to TRBJ1-4, with D possibly being TRBD1 (6 bases). The sample consisted of blood. The sequence was collected from a boy aged 5-17 years in good health. CDR3 bases: TGTGCCAGCGGGGCACAGGGCTTCGCAAAACTGTTTTTT. Protein: CASGAQGFAKLFF.